This T cell receptor (beta chain) was sequenced during a study of blood T cell repertoires in COVID-19. Study background: T cells, B-cell-depleted T cells, or PBMCs supplied cDNA or gDNA.

Germline CDR1 and CDR2: MNHEY and SVGAGI. V lost 3 bases to trimming and J lost 6 bases; unmatched junction nucleotides: 6. There are 15 residues in the CDR3. Repertoires were generated with immunoSEQ multiplex PCR, while TCRdb's copy carries only in-frame clones and drops some. The sample holds roughly 150,000 clones; roughly 73% are singletons and the top ten take 2.8%. The source material was peripheral blood. The chain employs TRBV6-5 and TRBJ2-7, with TRBD2 matching over 12 bases. This clonotype originated in a man between 65 and 85 years old with acute or convalescent COVID-19. CDR3 sequence: CASSYKTSGRLEQYF. CDR3 bases: TGTGCCAGCAGTTATAAGACTAGCGGGAGACTCGAGCAGTACTTC.